What follows are 29 T cell receptor beta chains derived from one specimen sequenced in a study of cytomegalovirus exposure and HLA in healthy donors. It was with 60 Vbeta and 13 Jbeta primers that the PCR ran. The method was immunoSEQ multiplex PCR; TCRdb's version includes in-frame clones alone and lacks a portion of them. The sample holds some 200,000 clones, 80% seen once. Specimen: PBMCs. The receptors here all came from a man aged 35 to 55 in good health and CMV-seropositive.

On this clone itself: Other DNA sequences in this sample translate to the same CDR3. V usage is TRBV19 and J usage is TRBJ2-7; no clear D. The CDR3 has 12 residues. Trimming cost V 1 base and J 2 bases, with 3 bases left between them. Germline V lookup: CDR1 LNHDA, CDR2 SQIVND (reference sequence). The CDR3 spells CASSIGAYEQYF. CDR3 nucleotide sequence: TGTGCCAGTAGTATAGGAGCCTACGAGCAGTACTTC.

The gene calls are TRBV19 and TRBJ2-2; TRBD1 matches at 7 bases. The CDR3 totals 18 residues. The trim removed 3 bases at V and 3 bases at J, leaving 13 bases unmatched. The V gene's germline CDR1 is LNHDA and CDR2 SQIVND (reference sequence). This CDR3 is CASSILLPRQGDTGELFF. CDR3 sequence (DNA): TGTGCCAGTAGTATTCTCCTCCCTCGGCAGGGGGACACCGGGGAGCTGTTTTTT.

This clone was detected once. The rearrangement uses TRBV7-2 and TRBJ1-2; D is unresolved. In germline, CDR1 is SGHTA, CDR2 FQGNSA. Trimming removed 1 base from V and 8 bases from J, with 11 bases in between. CDR3 size: 13 residues. This CDR3 is CASSLDAGGGYTF. CDR3 bases: TGTGCCAGCAGCTTAGATGCGGGCGGGGGCTACACCTTC. Looking up the rest from reference TRBV7-2 and TRBJ1-2 gives the full variable domain: GAGVSQSPSNKVTEKGKDVELRCDPISGHTALYWYRQSLGQGLEFLIYFQGNSAPDKSGLPSDRFSAERTGGSVSTLTIQRTQQEDSAVYLCASSLDAGGGYTFGSGTRLTVV.

The chain couples TRBV9 to TRBJ2-7; D possibly corresponds to TRBD1 (6 bases). Germline V gene data show CDR1 as SGDLS and CDR2 as YYNGEE. V shed 2 bases and J shed 4 bases, with 13 bases lying between them. The CDR3 spans 14 residues. This CDR3 reads CASSVAGVEYEQYF. CDR3 nucleotides: TGTGCCAGCAGCGTCGCAGGGGTAGAATACGAGCAGTACTTC.

J is TRBJ1-1 and V is TRBV30, with D possibly matching TRBD1 (5 bases). CDR3 length: 14 residues. V shed 1 base and J shed 0 bases, with 9 bases lying between them. CDR1 is GTSNPN, CDR2 SVGIG, per germline (reference sequence). In DNA, the CDR3 is TGTGCCTGGAGTGGTGACAGCATGAACACTGAAGCTTTCTTT. Protein: CAWSGDSMNTEAFF.

This chain links TRBV7-2 with TRBJ2-7; D gene ambiguous. The germline V gene has CDR1 SGHTA and CDR2 FQGNSA. This CDR3 is built from 14 residues. Trimming shortened V by 0 bases and J by 3 bases, and 9 bases separated the two germline ends. CDR3 in DNA: TGTGCCAGCAGCTTAGCCCCCGGGTTCTACGAGCAGTACTTC. Its translation: CASSLAPGFYEQYF.

This clone has more than one count but fewer than ten. V usage is TRBV2 and J usage is TRBJ1-5, with D hard to call. Per the germline V gene, CDR1 is SNHLY and CDR2 is FYNNEI. V shed 6 bases and J shed 7 bases, with 13 bases lying between them. CDR3 length equals 13 residues. As DNA, the CDR3 is TGTGCCAGCAGGGTCCAGATCACCCAGCCCCAGCATTTT. This gives the protein CASRVQITQPQHF.

This clone was counted between two and nine times. The chain couples TRBV19 to TRBJ1-1, with TRBD1 as a possible D gene (5 bases). Trimming pared 3 bases from V and 5 bases from J, leaving 16 bases between. Germline values: CDR1 LNHDA, CDR2 SQIVND (reference sequence). The CDR3 length is 15 residues. The CDR3 region is CASSMGGLGGTEAFF. In nucleotides, the CDR3 is TGTGCCAGTAGTATGGGGGGACTGGGGGGAACTGAAGCTTTCTTT.

V is TRBV10-2 and J is TRBJ1-2, with 7 positions matching TRBD1. The CDR3 length is 13 residues. V was pared by 9 bases and J by 3 bases, with 7 bases of the junction left unmatched. CDR1 is WSHSY and CDR2 is SAAADI in the germline V gene. CDR3 coding DNA: TGCGCCAGTTCCAGGGGGGTCGACTATGGCTACACCTTC. This codes for CASSRGVDYGYTF.

The rearrangement links TRBV6-6 to TRBJ2-2, with 9 bases aligning to TRBD2. V shed 2 bases and J 5 bases; nucleotides not matched to a gene: 6. Germline assignment: CDR1 MNHNY and CDR2 SVGAGI (reference sequence). CDR3 size: 16 residues. The CDR3: CASSYVLAGWTGELFF. The CDR3 DNA reads TGTGCCAGCAGTTACGTCCTAGCGGGATGGACCGGGGAGCTGTTTTTT.

V and J are TRBV10-3 and TRBJ2-7; 8 bases match TRBD1. Unmatched junction bases numbered 7, after V lost 6 bases and J lost 3 bases. From germline, CDR1 is ENHRY and CDR2 SYGVKD. This CDR3 comprises 14 residues. CDR3 sequence reads: CAISGTGLFYEQYF. CDR3 bases: TGTGCCATCAGCGGGACAGGCCTCTTCTACGAGCAGTACTTC.

The chain employs TRBV4-2 and TRBJ2-1, with TRBD2 matching over 12 bases. The CDR3 is 18 amino acids. The germline gives CDR1 LGHNA, CDR2 YNFKEQ. V shed 4 bases, J shed 9 bases, and the junction held 16 bases outside the gene matches. The CDR3 loop reads CASSPFHWSSGGAGEQFF. Written as DNA, the CDR3 is TGTGCCAGCAGCCCCTTCCATTGGTCTAGCGGGGGGGCAGGTGAGCAGTTCTTC.

The chain uses TRBV7-9 and TRBJ2-5; 9 bases align to TRBD2. Germline V gene data show CDR1 as SEHNR and CDR2 as FQNEAQ (reference sequence). This CDR3 contains 15 residues. With V trimmed by 4 bases and J by 5 bases, 8 bases remained unmatched. The CDR3 DNA is TGTGCCAGCAGCTCTGGGAGACTAGCGGAGGAGACCCAGTACTTC. This encodes CASSSGRLAEETQYF.

About this clone itself: A read error may produce the germline difference seen at one junction end. This chain links TRBV6-6 with TRBJ1-5; D uncertain. CDR1 MNHNY and CDR2 SVGAGI come from the germline V gene (reference sequence). CDR3 length: 13 residues. The CDR3 coding sequence is TGTGCCAGCAGTAACTCAGGAGATCAGCCCCAGCATTTT. Encoded protein: CASSNSGDQPQHF.

The chain carries TRBV7-3 and TRBJ2-5; 9 nucleotides line up with TRBD1. V shed 1 base, J shed 3 bases, and the junction held 3 bases outside the gene matches. CDR1 and CDR2 from the germline V gene are SGHTA and FQGTGA. The CDR3 contains 15 residues. CDR3 loop: CASSLRGDREETQYF. In DNA form, the CDR3 reads TGTGCCAGCAGCTTAAGGGGGGACAGGGAAGAGACCCAGTACTTC.

In nucleotides, the CDR3 is TGTGCCAGCAGCGTAGAGGGGTTCCCTCTCACTGAAGCTTTCTTT. Translating gives CASSVEGFPLTEAFF. V is TRBV9 and J is TRBJ1-1, with TRBD1 as a possible D gene (5 bases). The germline V gene encodes CDR1 SGDLS and CDR2 YYNGEE. V lost 0 bases to trimming and J lost 4 bases, with 13 bases between them. This CDR3 contains 15 residues.

CDR3 nucleotide sequence: TGTGCCAGCAGCTTAGCGTTCAGCGGGGGGGCCACCGGGGAGCTGTTTTTT. Translation: CASSLAFSGGATGELFF. The chain recombines TRBV7-8 with TRBJ2-2, with 10 bases matching TRBD2. CDR1 is SGHVS and CDR2 is FQNEAQ in the germline V gene. CDR3 size: 17 residues. V lost 0 bases, J lost 4 bases, and 5 bases stayed unmatched.

V is TRBV7-2 and J is TRBJ2-3, with 9 positions matching TRBD1. Germline-derived CDR1 and CDR2 are SGHTA and FQGNSA. The CDR3 contains 16 residues. Unmatched junction bases numbered 10, after V lost 5 bases and J lost 4 bases. The CDR3 coding sequence is TGTGCCAGCAGCATACTACAGGGGGCGCGGTCAGATACGCAGTATTTT. Amino acid sequence: CASSILQGARSDTQYF.

The genes are TRBV2 and TRBJ2-4, with D hard to call. Per germline, CDR1 SNHLY and CDR2 FYNNEI. V lost 4 bases, J lost 12 bases, and 10 bases lay in between. The CDR3 sequence is 11 residues long. The DNA of the CDR3 is TGTGCCAGCAGTGGACGACAAAGTCAGTACTTC. Amino acid sequence: CASSGRQSQYF.

The chain combines TRBV28 with TRBJ2-7; perhaps TRBD1 as D (7 bases). CDR1 is MDHEN and CDR2 is SYDVKM in the germline V gene. Trimming shortened V by 2 bases and J by 2 bases, and 22 bases separated the two germline ends. The CDR3 totals 18 residues. DNA of the CDR3: TGTGCCAGCAGTTTACCCAGGCCAGGGGGAGGATTAGCCTACGAGCAGTACTTC. Protein: CASSLPRPGGGLAYEQYF.

The sample holds a few counts of this clone. V and J are TRBV19 and TRBJ1-5; D may be TRBD1 (5 bases). Germline CDR1 and CDR2: LNHDA and SQIVND (reference sequence). This CDR3 has 16 residues. The V end lost 5 bases, the J end lost 5 bases, and 19 bases lay between the germline ends. CDR3 sequence: CASSDWGAGGHQPQHF. The CDR3, as DNA: TGTGCCAGTAGTGATTGGGGTGCGGGGGGACATCAGCCCCAGCATTTT.

The count of this clone is one. The V call is TRBV6-5, the J call TRBJ2-1; 10 nucleotides align to TRBD2. The J segment lost 5 bases and the V segment lost 6 bases, leaving 7 bases of the junction unmatched. The CDR3 is made up of 15 amino acids. Per the germline V gene, CDR1 is MNHEY and CDR2 is SVGAGI. In nucleotides, the CDR3 is TGTGCCAGCAGACCTAGCGGGGGAAGGAACAATGAGCAGTTCTTC. Protein: CASRPSGGRNNEQFF.

The V call is TRBV6-5, the J call TRBJ2-7, with 7 bases lining up with TRBD1. Germline CDR1 is MNHEY and CDR2 is SVGAGI. The CDR3 loop spans 15 amino acids. V lost 5 bases, J lost 2 bases, and 9 bases stayed unmatched. DNA for the CDR3: TGTGCCAGCAGTACAACCGGGACAGAACCCTACGAGCAGTACTTC. Protein sequence: CASSTTGTEPYEQYF.

This chain uses TRBV5-6 with TRBJ1-1; possible D gene TRBD1, 6 bases. The germline CDR1 and CDR2 sequences are SGHDT and YYEEEE. This CDR3 region has 15 residues. Trimming shortened V by 6 bases and J by 4 bases, and 19 bases separated the two germline ends. The CDR3 bases are TGTGCCAGCACCGTGTGGGGGGGCGGTGGCACTGAAGCTTTCTTT. Its translation is CASTVWGGGGTEAFF.

This clone was seen a single time. The V call is TRBV6-1, the J call TRBJ1-5; D is ambiguous. The CDR3 extends over 9 amino acids. V was clipped by 10 bases and J by 5 bases, with 3 bases between them. Germline V gives CDR1 MNHNS, CDR2 SASEGT. The CDR3 DNA follows: TGTGCCACCGATCAGCCCCAGCATTTT. Amino acid sequence: CATDQPQHF.

V and J are TRBV18 and TRBJ2-7; TRBD1 matches at 8 bases. This CDR3 has 14 residues. Germline CDR1 reads KGHSH; CDR2 reads LQKENI. The ends lost 6 bases at V and 2 bases at J; junction bases unmatched: 6. In nucleotides, the CDR3 is TGTGCCAGCTCTTCCGGGACAGGAACCTACGAGCAGTACTTC. It encodes CASSSGTGTYEQYF. The full variable domain, with the rest looked up from reference TRBV18 and TRBJ2-7, is NAGVMQNPRHLVRRRGQEARLRCSPMKGHSHVYWYRQLPEEGLKFMVYLQKENIIDESGMPKERFSAEFPKEGPSILRIQQVVRGDSAAYFCASSSGTGTYEQYFGPGTRLTVT.

In this sample, this clone turned up once. The rearrangement uses TRBV6-5 and TRBJ1-2, with D tentatively TRBD1 (6 bases). Deletions cut 0 bases from V and 7 bases from J, with 15 bases between. The CDR3 has 15 amino acids. Germline loops: CDR1 MNHEY, CDR2 SVGAGI. CDR3 sequence: CASSYSGTTVGGYTF. Written as DNA, the CDR3 is TGTGCCAGCAGTTACTCAGGGACAACCGTCGGTGGCTACACCTTC.

As for this clone: The junction departs from germline at one end; a sequencing error may be responsible. The chain uses TRBV7-7 and TRBJ2-1, with D possibly TRBD2 on 7 matching bases. The CDR3 contains 15 residues. Germline CDR1 SSHAT, CDR2 FNYEAQ (reference sequence). The CDR3 DNA sequence: TGTGCTAGCAGCTTGGGGCGGGGGCAATTCAATGAGCAGTTCTTC. This encodes CASSLGRGQFNEQFF.

The V and J genes are TRBV6-6 and TRBJ1-6; D uncertain. Deletions cut 7 bases from V and 3 bases from J, with 16 bases between. The V gene's germline CDR1 is MNHNY and CDR2 SVGAGI (reference sequence). This CDR3 region has 16 residues. The CDR3 loop is CASKNRRSDYNSPLHF. The CDR3 coding sequence is TGTGCCAGCAAAAACCGGAGGAGCGACTATAATTCACCCCTCCACTTT.